The source of this T cell receptor (beta chain) is a study of technical replicates of blood from a few donors. CDR3 length equals 15 residues. CDR1 is SGHTS and CDR2 is YDEGEE in the germline V gene. The V segment lost 6 bases and the J segment 5 bases; nucleotides outside the gene matches: 7. Generated by immunoSEQ multiplex PCR, the TCRdb table keeps only in-frame clones and is missing some. The profile shows 65,000 to 90,000 clones, just over 90% of them singletons. The material sequenced was T cells isolated from PBMCs. This TCR was sampled from a human donor in good health. The V gene is TRBV5-8, the J gene TRBJ2-1; 11 bases align to TRBD2. The CDR3 region is CASTLAGGSNNEQFF. The CDR3 DNA follows: TGTGCCAGCACCTTAGCGGGGGGGTCGAACAATGAGCAGTTCTTC. Full variable domain (missing parts from reference TRBV5-8 and TRBJ2-1): EAGVTQSPTHLIKTRGQQATLRCSPISGHTSVYWYQQALGLGLQFLLWYDEGEERNRGNFPPRFSGRQFPNYSSELNVNALELEDSALYLCASTLAGGSNNEQFFGPGTRLTVL.